These 13 T cell receptor beta chains were all obtained from the same sample, sequenced in a study of blood T cell repertoires in COVID-19. Libraries were prepared by immunoSEQ multiplex PCR; TCRdb keeps only in-frame clonotypes and omits some of them. The repertoire holds 200,000 to 250,000 clones, with roughly four fifths as singletons. Input material: PBMCs or T cells enriched from blood (not recorded which). All receptors come from a woman aged 60-75 years who had recovered from COVID-19.

The rearrangement links TRBV19 to TRBJ1-5; D may be TRBD1 (6 bases). Germline V gene data show CDR1 as LNHDA and CDR2 as SQIVND (reference sequence). Between the trimmed V and J ends, which lost 2 bases and 7 bases, there was a span of 15 bases. This CDR3 has 15 amino acids. Written as DNA, the CDR3 is TGTGCCAGTAGTATAAGCAGGGGTCCGGGACAGCCCCAGCATTTT. Its protein product is CASSISRGPGQPQHF.

The rearrangement joins TRBV5-8 to TRBJ2-2; possible D gene TRBD2, 6 bases. CDR1 and CDR2 (germline): SGHTS, YDEGEE. With 0 bases removed from V and 1 base from J, the gap between germline ends came to 10 bases. The CDR3 loop spans 16 amino acids. The CDR3 region is CASSLGAGLNTGELFF. The CDR3 DNA reads as TGTGCCAGCAGCTTGGGGGCGGGATTGAACACCGGGGAGCTGTTTTTT.

The CDR3 spells CASSSILAGGLADTQYF. Written as DNA, the CDR3 is TGTGCCAGCAGCTCTATTCTAGCGGGAGGGCTCGCAGATACGCAGTATTTT. This chain connects TRBV7-2 to TRBJ2-3, with 12 bases aligning to TRBD2. CDR3 length equals 17 residues. The trim removed 4 bases at V and 4 bases at J, leaving 9 bases unmatched. From germline, CDR1 is SGHTA and CDR2 FQGNSA.

V usage is TRBV21-1 and J usage is TRBJ2-5; TRBD1 reflects the table's D call only, with no check against the DNA. TRBV21-1 is listed as a pseudogene. The CDR3 is 16 residues long. The CDR3 spells CASSKPWTRPGETQYF. The CDR3 DNA sequence: TGTGCCAGCAGCAAACCCTGGACAAGGCCGGGAGAGACCCAGTACTTC.

This chain links TRBV2 with TRBJ1-2, with 7 bases lining up with TRBD1. Germline assignment: CDR1 SNHLY and CDR2 FYNNEI. This CDR3 is built from 15 residues. V shed 8 bases, J shed 7 bases, and the junction held 16 bases outside the gene matches. This chain's CDR3 is CASSQARGGHGGYTF. For the CDR3, the DNA is TGTGCCAGCTCTCAGGCCCGAGGGGGCCATGGTGGCTACACCTTC.

The chain is built from TRBV3-1 (or the pseudogene TRBV3-2) and TRBJ1-3, with D possibly matching TRBD1 (5 bases). V shed 1 base and J shed 0 bases, with 10 bases lying between them. This CDR3 has 16 residues. Germline-derived CDR1 and CDR2 are LGHDT and YNNKEL (reference sequence). The CDR3 DNA is TGTGCCAGCAGCCAAGTGGCGGGGGTCTCTGGAAACACCATATATTTT. The encoded protein is CASSQVAGVSGNTIYF.

The chain is built from TRBV6-5 and TRBJ2-7; weak D call: TRBD1 (6 bases). The CDR3 totals 13 residues. The V end lost 7 bases, the J end lost 6 bases, and 16 bases lay between the germline ends. CDR1 MNHEY and CDR2 SVGAGI come from the germline V gene. The CDR3 region has the DNA TGTGCCAGCACCCCCGGAAGGGGGACCGAGCAGTACTTC. Its protein is CASTPGRGTEQYF.

The chain is built from TRBV10-3 and TRBJ2-1, with 14 positions matching TRBD2. Germline trimming cut 3 bases from V and 6 bases from J; bases unmatched to any gene: 4. Germline V CDR1 and CDR2: ENHRY, SYGVKD. The CDR3 consists of 16 residues. CDR3 nucleotides: TGTGCCATCAGTGATGGGACTAGCGGGAGTCCCAATGAGCAGTTCTTC. It encodes CAISDGTSGSPNEQFF.

The rearrangement links TRBV7-3 to TRBJ1-1; D gene unclear. V lost 2 bases and J 0 bases, leaving 10 bases between the germline ends. The CDR3 is 15 residues long. Germline V CDR1 and CDR2: SGHTA, FQGTGA. CDR3 bases: TGTGCCAGCAGCTTATACCCGGGGATGAACACTGAAGCTTTCTTT. It yields the protein CASSLYPGMNTEAFF.

This chain joins TRBV10-3 and TRBJ2-2, with D tentatively TRBD2 (6 bases). Trimming removed 9 bases from V and 2 bases from J, with 10 bases in between. This CDR3 spans 13 amino acids. The V gene's germline CDR1 is ENHRY and CDR2 SYGVKD. CDR3 nucleotide sequence: TGTGCCATGGGAGGAACCAACACCGGGGAGCTGTTTTTT. Translating it yields CAMGGTNTGELFF.

The V gene is TRBV11-1, the J gene TRBJ1-1, with TRBD1 identical over 7 bases. Germline lookup yields CDR1 SGHAT and CDR2 FQDESV (reference sequence). Germline trimming cut 0 bases from V and 5 bases from J; bases unmatched to any gene: 6. The CDR3 is made up of 15 amino acids. In DNA form, the CDR3 reads TGTGCCAGCAGCTTAGCGGCCAGGGGGGATACTGAAGCTTTCTTT. This gives the protein CASSLAARGDTEAFF.

In its sample, this clone was seen a few times. The chain combines TRBV18 with TRBJ2-4, with 8 bases fitting TRBD1. V lost 0 bases, J lost 6 bases, and 10 bases stayed unmatched. The V gene's germline CDR1 is KGHSH and CDR2 LQKENI. This CDR3 contains 17 residues. The CDR3 bases are TGTGCCAGCTCACCACCGTCCGCTGGACAGGGAGGAAACATTCAGTACTTC. Protein product: CASSPPSAGQGGNIQYF.

The chain has TRBV5-4 and TRBJ1-4; D is possibly TRBD1 (5 bases). Germline V gives CDR1 SGHNT, CDR2 YYREEE (reference sequence). The CDR3 is made up of 15 amino acids. With 5 bases removed from V and 7 bases from J, the gap between germline ends came to 18 bases. The CDR3 protein is CASRGGPGEGEKLFF. The CDR3 DNA sequence: TGTGCCAGCAGGGGAGGGCCGGGGGAAGGTGAAAAACTGTTTTTT.